The 19 T cell receptor beta chains reported below all come from one sample, sequenced in a study of control samples from healthy donors and cancer patients. Sequencing was performed with immunoSEQ multiplex PCR; in TCRdb, only in-frame clones are kept and a portion is missing. The sample holds 73,000 or so clones, roughly 84% seen once. The sequenced sample was blood. The receptor source for this set is a woman aged 45 to 65 in good health.

This chain connects TRBV27 to TRBJ1-5, with 7 positions matching TRBD1. V was pared by 8 bases and J by 1 base, with 11 bases of the junction left unmatched. From germline, CDR1 is MNHEY and CDR2 SMNVEV (reference sequence). This CDR3 region has 16 residues. CDR3 nucleotide sequence: TGTGCCAGCGGCCCAACAGGGGCAGGGAGCAATCAGCCCCAGCATTTT. Protein: CASGPTGAGSNQPQHF.

V gene TRBV6-5 combines with J gene TRBJ2-7; D is unresolved. The CDR3 extends over 13 amino acids. Looked up from germline, CDR1 is MNHEY and CDR2 is SVGAGI. Trimming took 0 bases from V and 5 from J, leaving 8 bases between them. The CDR3 nucleotides read TGTGCCAGCAGTTACTCCTATCGCCACGAGCAGTACTTC. Translating it yields CASSYSYRHEQYF.

This clone has a single count. This chain connects TRBV6-1 to TRBJ1-1; TRBD1 matches 7 bases. Trimming at V came to 1 base and at J to 4 bases, leaving 9 bases not matched to a gene. CDR1 MNHNS and CDR2 SASEGT come from the germline V gene. The CDR3 has 16 residues. As DNA, the CDR3 is TGTGCCAGCAGTGAAGATCGGACAGGTGGGGGCACTGAAGCTTTCTTT. This gives the protein CASSEDRTGGGTEAFF.

The rearrangement links TRBV3-1 (or the pseudogene TRBV3-2) to TRBJ1-5, with D hard to call. Germline assignment: CDR1 LGHDT and CDR2 YNNKEL (reference sequence). This CDR3 has 14 amino acids. The V end lost 4 bases, the J end lost 1 base, and 8 bases lay between the germline ends. CDR3 loop: CASSPLGSNQPQHF. DNA for the CDR3: TGTGCCAGCAGCCCATTGGGCAGCAATCAGCCCCAGCATTTT.

V usage is TRBV5-8 and J usage is TRBJ1-1, with a tentative D call TRBD1 (5 bases). Germline values: CDR1 SGHTS, CDR2 YDEGEE. The CDR3 runs to 13 residues. The V end lost 0 bases, the J end lost 10 bases, and 13 bases lay between the germline ends. The CDR3 spells CASSLVGRAGAFF. The CDR3 DNA follows: TGTGCCAGCAGCTTGGTTGGCAGGGCTGGAGCTTTCTTT.

The chain uses TRBV9 and TRBJ2-1; possibly TRBD1 or TRBD2 for D (6 bases each). Trimming cost V 3 bases and J 7 bases, with 14 bases left between them. Per germline, CDR1 SGDLS and CDR2 YYNGEE. This CDR3 region has 14 residues. Here the CDR3 reads CASSGILGGNEQFF. For the CDR3, the DNA is TGTGCCAGCAGCGGGATACTAGGGGGGAATGAGCAGTTCTTC.

V and J are TRBV29-1 and TRBJ1-4; D may be TRBD1 (5 bases). Per germline, CDR1 SQVTM and CDR2 ANQGSEA. The CDR3 is 13 amino acids. V lost 2 bases and J lost 6, with 10 bases in between. The CDR3 sequence: CSVESREDEKLFF. In DNA, the CDR3 is TGCAGCGTTGAATCCAGGGAGGATGAAAAACTGTTTTTT.

The chain joins TRBV7-2 to TRBJ2-1; D is perhaps TRBD1 (6 bases). Germline V gene data show CDR1 as SGHTA and CDR2 as FQGNSA. The CDR3 loop spans 15 amino acids. V was trimmed by 5 bases and J by 2 bases, leaving 13 bases between them. The chain's CDR3 is CASSLGTTTYNEQFF. The CDR3 nucleotides are TGTGCCAGCAGCCTCGGGACAACAACCTACAATGAGCAGTTCTTC.

This rearrangement joins TRBV5-1 to TRBJ1-2, with 8 bases matching TRBD1. Losses at the gene ends were 6 bases for V and 7 bases for J; bases not matched to a gene: 14. Germline-derived CDR1 and CDR2 are SGHRS and YFSETQ. The CDR3 is 15 amino acids. The CDR3 loop reads CASTPDRASDPGYTF. In DNA form, the CDR3 reads TGCGCCAGCACCCCGGACAGGGCTTCAGATCCTGGCTACACCTTC.

This rearrangement joins TRBV4-2 to TRBJ2-7; 9 nucleotides agree with TRBD2. V lost 1 base to trimming and J lost 5 bases; unmatched junction nucleotides: 6. Germline values: CDR1 LGHNA, CDR2 YNFKEQ. The CDR3 runs 15 residues. CDR3 nucleotide sequence: TGTGCCAGCAGCCAAGTGTCTAGCGGGATTGACGAGCAGTACTTC. It specifies CASSQVSSGIDEQYF.

The chain is built from TRBV12-3 or TRBV12-4 and TRBJ2-7; D unclear. V lost 2 bases and J lost 5, with 4 bases in between. The CDR3 sequence is 11 residues long. CDR3 sequence: CASSLFDEQYF. DNA for the CDR3: TGTGCCAGCAGTTTATTCGACGAGCAGTACTTC.

This clone was counted only a few times. CDR3 region: CASSSGGRPDTQYF. The CDR3 DNA is TGTGCCAGTAGTTCCGGGGGGCGCCCAGATACGCAGTATTTT. The V gene is TRBV19, the J gene TRBJ2-3; D is possibly TRBD2 (7 bases). CDR3 length: 14 residues. The ends were cut back, 5 bases at V and 4 bases at J, with 13 bases in the middle. Germline values: CDR1 LNHDA, CDR2 SQIVND (reference sequence).

The CDR3 DNA follows: TGCGCCAGCAGCCCCGCCTCTCGGGAGGGCCGGTCTGGGGCCAACGTCCTGACTTTC. Its translation: CASSPASREGRSGANVLTF. J is TRBJ2-6 and V is TRBV4-1, with 8 nucleotides matching TRBD2. J gave up 1 base and V 4 bases, and 12 bases lay outside the gene matches. The CDR3 is made up of 19 amino acids. The germline CDR1 and CDR2 sequences are MGHRA and YSYEKL.

The chain carries TRBV12-5 and TRBJ2-7; D is unresolved. This CDR3 comprises 11 residues. V was cut by 7 bases and J by 3 bases, with 7 bases left in between. Per germline, CDR1 LGHNT and CDR2 FRNRAP. CDR3 loop: CASAVNYEQYF. Written as DNA, the CDR3 is TGTGCTAGTGCTGTTAACTACGAGCAGTACTTC.

This clone showed up just once. The chain combines TRBV4-1 with TRBJ2-7; unclear D gene. Trimming took 0 bases from V and 6 from J, leaving 9 bases between them. The germline CDR1 and CDR2 sequences are MGHRA and YSYEKL. CDR3 size: 13 residues. The chain's CDR3 is CASSQDLPLEQYF. In nucleotides, the CDR3 is TGCGCCAGCAGCCAAGATCTCCCCCTCGAGCAGTACTTC.

The chain employs TRBV19 and TRBJ1-2; the D gene is possibly TRBD1 (6 bases). Germline CDR1 LNHDA, CDR2 SQIVND (reference sequence). The CDR3 totals 15 residues. With 4 bases removed from V and 0 bases from J, the gap between germline ends came to 12 bases. DNA for the CDR3: TGTGCCAGTAGTACCGACAGGAAGGCTAACTATGGCTACACCTTC. This encodes CASSTDRKANYGYTF.

This chain uses TRBV5-5 with TRBJ1-3, with TRBD1 identical over 8 bases. CDR3 size: 15 residues. Germline CDR1 reads SGHKS; CDR2 reads YYEKEE (reference sequence). V shed 4 bases, J shed 2 bases, and the junction held 5 bases outside the gene matches. Here the CDR3 reads CASSPPGGAGNTIYF. The DNA for the CDR3 is TGTGCCAGCAGCCCCCCAGGGGGCGCTGGAAACACCATATATTTT.

The rearrangement links TRBV7-3 to TRBJ2-2, with TRBD2 matching 7 bases. The CDR3 sequence is 15 residues long. J was trimmed by 1 base and V by 5 bases; bases with no gene match: 4. Germline V gene data show CDR1 as SGHTA and CDR2 as FQGTGA. CDR3 amino acids: CASSGPGGNTGELFF. Written as DNA, the CDR3 is TGTGCCAGCAGCGGCCCGGGGGGGAACACCGGGGAGCTGTTTTTT.

The DNA of the CDR3 is TGTGCCACCAGTAATTTCGGGGGCGAGGGCACAGATACGCAGTATTTT. Amino acids: CATSNFGGEGTDTQYF. The chain combines TRBV19 with TRBJ2-3, with D perhaps assigned TRBD1 or TRBD2 (6 bases each). The CDR3 runs to 16 residues. V was shortened by 10 bases and J by 1 base, with 21 bases between the two germline ends. Germline values: CDR1 LNHDA, CDR2 SQIVND (reference sequence). The variable domain in full, with the rest retrieved from reference TRBV19 and TRBJ2-3, is DGGITQSPKYLFRKEGQNVTLSCEQNLNHDAMYWYRQDPGQGLRLIYYSQIVNDFQKGDIAEGYSVSREKKESFPLTVTSAQKNPTAFYLCATSNFGGEGTDTQYFGPGTRLTVL.